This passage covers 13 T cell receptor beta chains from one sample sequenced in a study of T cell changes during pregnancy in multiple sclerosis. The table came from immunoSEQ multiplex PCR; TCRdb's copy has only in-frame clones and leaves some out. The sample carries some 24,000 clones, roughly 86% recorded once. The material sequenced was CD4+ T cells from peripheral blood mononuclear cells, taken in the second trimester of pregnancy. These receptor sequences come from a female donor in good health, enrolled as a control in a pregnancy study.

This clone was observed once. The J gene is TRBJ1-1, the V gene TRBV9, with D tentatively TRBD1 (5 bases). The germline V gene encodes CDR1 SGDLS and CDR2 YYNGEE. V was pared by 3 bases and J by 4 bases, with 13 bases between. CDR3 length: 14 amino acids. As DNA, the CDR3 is TGTGCCAGCAGCGAGGTCTCTGGGGCCACTGAAGCTTTCTTT. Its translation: CASSEVSGATEAFF.

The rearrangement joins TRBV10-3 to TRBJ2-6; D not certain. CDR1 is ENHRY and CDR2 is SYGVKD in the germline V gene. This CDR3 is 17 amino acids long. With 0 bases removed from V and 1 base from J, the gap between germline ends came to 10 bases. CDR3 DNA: TGTGCCATCAGTGAGTCGTTACATGCATCTGGGGCCAACGTCCTGACTTTC. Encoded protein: CAISESLHASGANVLTF.

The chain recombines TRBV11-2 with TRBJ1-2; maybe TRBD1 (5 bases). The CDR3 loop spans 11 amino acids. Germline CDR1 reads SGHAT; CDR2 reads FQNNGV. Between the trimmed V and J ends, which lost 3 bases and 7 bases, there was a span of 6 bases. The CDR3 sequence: CASSFRGGYTF. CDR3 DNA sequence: TGTGCCAGCAGCTTTAGGGGTGGCTACACCTTC.

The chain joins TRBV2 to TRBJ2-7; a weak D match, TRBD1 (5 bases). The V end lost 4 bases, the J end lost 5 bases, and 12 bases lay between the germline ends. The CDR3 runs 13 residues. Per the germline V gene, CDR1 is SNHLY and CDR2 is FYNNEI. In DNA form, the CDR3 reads TGTGCCAGCAGTGTATCAGGGCCCCACGAGCAGTACTTC. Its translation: CASSVSGPHEQYF. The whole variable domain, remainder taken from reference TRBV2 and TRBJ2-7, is EPEVTQTPSHQVTQMGQEVILRCVPISNHLYFYWYRQILGQKVEFLVSFYNNEISEKSEIFDDQFSVERPDGSNFTLKIRSTKLEDSAMYFCASSVSGPHEQYFGPGTRLTVT.

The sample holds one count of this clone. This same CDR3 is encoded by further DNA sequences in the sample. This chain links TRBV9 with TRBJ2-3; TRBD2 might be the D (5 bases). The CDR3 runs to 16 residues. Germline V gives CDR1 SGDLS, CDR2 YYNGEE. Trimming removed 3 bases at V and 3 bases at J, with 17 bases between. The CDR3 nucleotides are TGTGCCAGCAGCGCCCCGAGCGGAGGTGGGACAGATACGCAGTATTTT. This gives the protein CASSAPSGGGTDTQYF.

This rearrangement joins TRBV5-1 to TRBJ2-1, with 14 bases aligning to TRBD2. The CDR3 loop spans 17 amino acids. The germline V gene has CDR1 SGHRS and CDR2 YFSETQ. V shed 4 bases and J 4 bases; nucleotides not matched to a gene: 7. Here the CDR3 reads CASSTGTSGSWYNEQFF. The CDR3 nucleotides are TGCGCCAGCAGCACAGGGACTAGCGGGAGTTGGTACAATGAGCAGTTCTTC.

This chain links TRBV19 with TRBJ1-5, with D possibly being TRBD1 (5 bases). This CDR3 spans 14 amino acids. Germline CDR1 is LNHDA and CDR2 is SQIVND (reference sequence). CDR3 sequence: CASDMSYFNQPQHF. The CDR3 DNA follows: TGTGCTTCGGACATGAGCTATTTCAATCAGCCCCAGCATTTT.

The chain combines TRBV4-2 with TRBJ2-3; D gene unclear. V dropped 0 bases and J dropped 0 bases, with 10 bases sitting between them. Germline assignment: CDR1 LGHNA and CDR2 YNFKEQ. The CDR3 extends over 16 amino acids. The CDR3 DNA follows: TGTGCCAGCAGCCAAGATAAAGCGACTAGCACAGATACGCAGTATTTT. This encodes CASSQDKATSTDTQYF.

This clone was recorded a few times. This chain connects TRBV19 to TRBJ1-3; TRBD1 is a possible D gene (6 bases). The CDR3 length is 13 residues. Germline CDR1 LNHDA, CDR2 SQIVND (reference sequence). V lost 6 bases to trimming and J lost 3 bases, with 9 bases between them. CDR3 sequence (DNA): TGTGCCAGTAGGTTACAGGGTGGAAACACCATATATTTT. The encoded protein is CASRLQGGNTIYF.

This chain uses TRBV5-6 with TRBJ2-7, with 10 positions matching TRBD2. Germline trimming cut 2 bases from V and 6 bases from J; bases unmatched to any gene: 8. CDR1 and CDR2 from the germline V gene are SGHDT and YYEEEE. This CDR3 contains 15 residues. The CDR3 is CASSFGAGGSGEQYF. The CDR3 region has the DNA TGTGCCAGCAGCTTCGGAGCGGGAGGGTCTGGCGAGCAGTACTTC.

CDR3 DNA sequence: TGTGCCACCCGGGGGGGTTCCTACGAGCAGTACTTC. Its translation: CATRGGSYEQYF. The rearrangement joins TRBV30 to TRBJ2-7; 8 nucleotides line up with TRBD2. This CDR3 has 12 residues. Germline-derived CDR1 and CDR2 are GTSNPN and SVGIG (reference sequence). V lost 8 bases, J lost 1 base, and 4 bases stayed unmatched.

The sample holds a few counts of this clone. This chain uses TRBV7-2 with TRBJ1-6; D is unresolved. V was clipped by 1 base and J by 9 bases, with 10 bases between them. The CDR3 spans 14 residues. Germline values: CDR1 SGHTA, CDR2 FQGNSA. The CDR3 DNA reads TGTGCCAGCAGCTTAGGGGCCGGAGGTTCACCCCTCCACTTT. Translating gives CASSLGAGGSPLHF.

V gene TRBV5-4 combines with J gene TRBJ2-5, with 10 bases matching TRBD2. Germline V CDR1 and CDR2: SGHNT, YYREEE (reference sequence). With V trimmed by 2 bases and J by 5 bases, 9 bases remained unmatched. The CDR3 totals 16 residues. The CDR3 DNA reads TGTGCCAGCAGCTTCGAAGCGGGGGGGCCCAGGGAGACCCAGTACTTC. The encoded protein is CASSFEAGGPRETQYF.